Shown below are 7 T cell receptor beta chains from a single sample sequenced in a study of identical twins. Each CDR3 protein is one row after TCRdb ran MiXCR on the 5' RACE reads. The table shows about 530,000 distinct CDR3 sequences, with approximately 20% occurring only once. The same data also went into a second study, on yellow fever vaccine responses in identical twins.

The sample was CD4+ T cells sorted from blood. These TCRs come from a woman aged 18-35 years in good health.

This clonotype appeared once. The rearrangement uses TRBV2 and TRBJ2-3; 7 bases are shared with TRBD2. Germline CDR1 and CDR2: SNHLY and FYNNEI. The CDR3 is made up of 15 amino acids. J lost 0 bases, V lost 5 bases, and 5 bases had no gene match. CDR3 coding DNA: TGTGCCAGCAGTCCTAGCGGATATAGCACAGATACGCAGTATTTT. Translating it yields CASSPSGYSTDTQYF.

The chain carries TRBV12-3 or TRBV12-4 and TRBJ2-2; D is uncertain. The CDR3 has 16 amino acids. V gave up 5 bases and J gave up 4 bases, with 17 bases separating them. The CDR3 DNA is TGTGCCAGCAGTCCCCAGCGTTTCTTGAGCACCGGGGAGCTGTTTTTT. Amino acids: CASSPQRFLSTGELFF.

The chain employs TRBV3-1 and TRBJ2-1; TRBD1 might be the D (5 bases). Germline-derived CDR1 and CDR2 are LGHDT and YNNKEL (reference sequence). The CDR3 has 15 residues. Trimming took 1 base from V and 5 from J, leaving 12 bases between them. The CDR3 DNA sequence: TGTGCCAGCAGCCAAGGTGGGGCCGTAGACAATGAGCAGTTCTTC. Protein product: CASSQGGAVDNEQFF.

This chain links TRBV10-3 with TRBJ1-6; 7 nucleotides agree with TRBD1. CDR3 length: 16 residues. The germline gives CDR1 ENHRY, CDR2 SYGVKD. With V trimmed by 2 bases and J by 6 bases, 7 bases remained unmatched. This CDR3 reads CAISERTGDSNSPLHF. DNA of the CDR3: TGTGCCATCAGTGAGAGAACAGGGGACAGTAATTCACCCCTCCACTTT.

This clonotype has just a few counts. The CDR3 DNA sequence: TGTGCCAGCAGTTTTGGACGGAACCAAGAGACCCAGTACTTC. Its protein is CASSFGRNQETQYF. The chain combines TRBV27 with TRBJ2-5; D is ambiguous. This CDR3 is 14 amino acids long. V was pared by 3 bases and J by 0 bases, with 8 bases between. Germline V gene lookup returns CDR1 MNHEY and CDR2 SMNVEV (reference sequence).

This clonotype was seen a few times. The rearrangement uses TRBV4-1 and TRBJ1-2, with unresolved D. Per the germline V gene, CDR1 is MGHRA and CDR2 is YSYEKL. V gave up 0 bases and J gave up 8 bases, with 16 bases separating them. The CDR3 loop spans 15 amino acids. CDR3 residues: CASSQEASVVGGYTF. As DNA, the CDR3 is TGCGCCAGCAGCCAAGAAGCATCGGTGGTCGGAGGCTACACCTTC.

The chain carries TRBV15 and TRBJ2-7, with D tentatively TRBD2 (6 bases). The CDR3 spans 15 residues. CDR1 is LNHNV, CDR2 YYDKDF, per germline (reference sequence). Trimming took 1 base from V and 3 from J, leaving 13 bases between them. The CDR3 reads CATSRGTVADYEQYF. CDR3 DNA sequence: TGTGCCACCAGCAGAGGCACAGTAGCGGACTACGAGCAGTACTTC.